This TCR beta chain was captured in a study of blood T cell repertoires in COVID-19. This clone was detected once. CDR1 and CDR2 (germline): ENHRY, SYGVKD. CDR3 length: 16 amino acids. With 4 bases clipped from V and 9 bases from J, the junction kept 8 bases outside the gene matches. This table comes from immunoSEQ multiplex PCR, and its TCRdb copy is limited to in-frame clones, with some not included. This repertoire shows approximately 480,000 clones, nearly 90% found once; its top ten account for approximately 0.9%. The receptor was isolated from a man aged 18 to 29 with COVID-19, enrolled during active disease. V is TRBV10-3 and J is TRBJ2-1, with 14 nucleotides matching TRBD2. The sequenced sample was peripheral blood. CDR3 sequence (DNA): TGTGCCATCAGTGGGGGGACTAGCGGGAGTGGTGGTGAGCAGTTCTTC. This codes for CAISGGTSGSGGEQFF.